Shown below are 7 T cell receptor beta chains from a single sample sequenced in a study of cytomegalovirus exposure and HLA in healthy donors. The primer mix had 60 Vbeta and 13 Jbeta primers. Some clones are missing from TCRdb's copy, which holds only in-frame ones; the method was immunoSEQ multiplex PCR. The sample lists 120,000 or so clones; around 80% were seen once. The sequencing input was PBMCs. These receptors came from a man aged 30 to 45 in good health and CMV-seronegative.

The DNA for the CDR3 is TGTGCCAGCAGTTTATTGGGACAGGGTTCCTACGAGCAGTACTTC. Translation: CASSLLGQGSYEQYF. This rearrangement joins TRBV27 to TRBJ2-7, with TRBD1 matching 9 bases. CDR1 and CDR2 (germline): MNHEY, SMNVEV (reference sequence). CDR3 length: 15 residues. V dropped 1 base and J dropped 1; count of bases not matched to a gene: 2.

The V gene is TRBV7-2, the J gene TRBJ2-3, with a possible D match to TRBD2 (6 bases). There are 12 residues in the CDR3. The V and J ends lost 8 bases and 2 bases respectively, with 8 bases between them. Per germline, CDR1 SGHTA and CDR2 FQGNSA. For the CDR3, the DNA is TGTGCCAGCGGGGGGTACACAGATACGCAGTATTTT. Its protein product is CASGGYTDTQYF.

V usage is TRBV6-4 and J usage is TRBJ2-2; the match to TRBD1 covers 9 bases. Trimming took 7 bases from V and 5 from J; bases not matched to a gene: 5. Germline V gene data show CDR1 as MRHNA and CDR2 as SNTAGT. The CDR3 spans 14 residues. The CDR3 DNA sequence: TGTGCCAGCAAGAGGACAGGGGAGACCGGGGAGCTGTTTTTT. It translates to CASKRTGETGELFF.

This rearrangement joins TRBV7-6 to TRBJ1-5; D gene unclear. The CDR3 contains 13 residues. V lost 3 bases to trimming and J lost 4 bases, with 7 bases between them. Germline V lookup: CDR1 SGHVS, CDR2 FNYEAQ. The chain's CDR3 is CASSLGRNQPQHF. CDR3 nucleotide sequence: TGTGCCAGCAGCTTGGGCAGGAATCAGCCCCAGCATTTT.

The chain joins TRBV27 to TRBJ1-5, with D possibly TRBD1 on 5 matching bases. V lost 0 bases, J lost 9 bases, and 12 bases lay in between. CDR1 and CDR2 (germline): MNHEY, SMNVEV (reference sequence). The CDR3 covers 14 residues. DNA of the CDR3: TGTGCCAGCAGTTTATCTCGGGGGGAACGGCCCCAGCATTTT. Its protein is CASSLSRGERPQHF.

The chain combines TRBV27 with TRBJ1-3, with 10 bases identical to TRBD1. The ends lost 6 bases at V and 2 bases at J; junction bases unmatched: 4. The CDR3 spans 15 residues. Per germline, CDR1 MNHEY and CDR2 SMNVEV (reference sequence). The CDR3 here is CASSRGTGAGNTIYF. The CDR3, as DNA: TGTGCCAGCAGCCGTGGGACAGGGGCTGGAAACACCATATATTTT.

Only a few counts were recorded for this clone. The rearrangement uses TRBV7-9 and TRBJ1-3, with 8 bases that match TRBD1. CDR1 SEHNR and CDR2 FQNEAQ come from the germline V gene (reference sequence). CDR3 size: 15 residues. V trimming: 7 bases; J trimming: 0 bases; junction bases outside the gene matches: 5. CDR3 sequence (DNA): TGTGCCAGCACCTCGGACAGGGTCTCTGGAAACACCATATATTTT. It codes for CASTSDRVSGNTIYF.